This TCR beta chain derives from a study of blood T cells in healthy people across ages. This clonotype was seen ten or more times. Primed by a sample-barcoded 5' primer and a J-beta primer mix, a second PCR proceeded for about 6 to 12 cycles. A single record per CDR3 protein comes from TCRdb applying MiXCR to the 5' RACE reads. Here the sample spans over 600,000 distinct CDR3 sequences, around 43% being singletons. This sequence originates from a man at least 80 years old in good health. Sequencing was performed on blood.

CDR3 amino acids: CSATVEGLGNADTQYF. The CDR3 nucleotides read TGCAGTGCTACAGTTGAGGGACTAGGAAACGCAGATACGCAGTATTTT. The V and J genes are TRBV20-1 and TRBJ2-3; 8 bases map to TRBD2. With 4 bases clipped from V and 4 bases from J, the junction kept 13 bases outside the gene matches. The CDR3 length is 16 residues. Germline V CDR1 and CDR2: DFQATT, SNEGSKA (reference sequence).